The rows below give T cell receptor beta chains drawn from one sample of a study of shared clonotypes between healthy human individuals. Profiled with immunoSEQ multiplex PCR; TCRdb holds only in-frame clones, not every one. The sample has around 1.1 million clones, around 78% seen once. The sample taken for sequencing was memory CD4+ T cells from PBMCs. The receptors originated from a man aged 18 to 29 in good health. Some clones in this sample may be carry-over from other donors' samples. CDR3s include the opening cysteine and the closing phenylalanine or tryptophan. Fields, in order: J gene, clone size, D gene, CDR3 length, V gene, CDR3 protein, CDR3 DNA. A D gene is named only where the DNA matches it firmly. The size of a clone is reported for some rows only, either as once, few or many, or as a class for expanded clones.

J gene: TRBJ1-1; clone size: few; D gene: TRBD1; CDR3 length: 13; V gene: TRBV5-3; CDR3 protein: CARSRQGGTEAFF; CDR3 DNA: TGTGCCAGAAGTAGACAGGGGGGAACTGAAGCTTTCTTT
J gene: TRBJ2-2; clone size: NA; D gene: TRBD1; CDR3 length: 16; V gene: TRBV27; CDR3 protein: CASSSSHRGRTGELFF; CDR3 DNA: TGTGCCAGCAGTTCATCTCACAGGGGGCGGACCGGGGAGCTGTTTTTT
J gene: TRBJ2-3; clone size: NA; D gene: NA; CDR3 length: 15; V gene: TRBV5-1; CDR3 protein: CASSLVAGDTDTQYF; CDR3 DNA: TGCGCCAGCAGCTTGGTCGCAGGGGACACAGATACGCAGTATTTT
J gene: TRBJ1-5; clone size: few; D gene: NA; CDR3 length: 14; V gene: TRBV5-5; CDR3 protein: CASSFWAGDEPQHF; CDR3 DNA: TGTGCCAGCAGCTTTTGGGCAGGGGATGAGCCCCAGCATTTT
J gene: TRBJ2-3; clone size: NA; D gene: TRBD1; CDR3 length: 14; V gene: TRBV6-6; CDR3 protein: CASSRGQGADTQYF; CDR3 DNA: TGTGCCAGCAGTCGTGGACAGGGGGCGGATACGCAGTATTTT
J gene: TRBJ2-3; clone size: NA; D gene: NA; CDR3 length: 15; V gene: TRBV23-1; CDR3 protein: CASSHPCSRTDTQYF; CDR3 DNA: TGCGCCAGCAGTCATCCCTGTTCTCGCACAGATACGCAGTATTTT
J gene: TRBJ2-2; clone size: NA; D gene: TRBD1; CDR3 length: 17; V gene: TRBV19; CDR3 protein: CASSRSQGAWSTGELFF; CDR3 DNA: TGTGCCAGTAGTAGATCACAGGGGGCATGGAGCACCGGGGAGCTGTTTTTT
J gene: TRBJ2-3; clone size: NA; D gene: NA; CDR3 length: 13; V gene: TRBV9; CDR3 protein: CASSPQPTDTQYF; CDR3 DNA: TGTGCCAGCAGCCCCCAACCGACAGATACGCAGTATTTT
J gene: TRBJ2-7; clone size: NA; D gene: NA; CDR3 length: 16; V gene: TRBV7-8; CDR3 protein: CASSQDRDPQAYEQYF; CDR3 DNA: TGTGCCAGCAGCCAAGACCGGGACCCCCAAGCCTACGAGCAGTACTTC
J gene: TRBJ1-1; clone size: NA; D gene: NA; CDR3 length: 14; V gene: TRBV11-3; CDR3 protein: CASSFSGVNTEAFF; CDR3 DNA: TGTGCCAGCAGCTTTTCAGGGGTTAACACTGAAGCTTTCTTT
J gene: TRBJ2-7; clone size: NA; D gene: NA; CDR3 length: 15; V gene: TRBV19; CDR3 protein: CASSSPGTGEYEQYF; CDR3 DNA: TGTGCCAGTAGTTCCCCGGGGACGGGAGAGTACGAGCAGTACTTC
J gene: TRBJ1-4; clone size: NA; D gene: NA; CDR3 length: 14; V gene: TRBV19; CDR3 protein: CASSAERGEGKLFF; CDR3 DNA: TGTGCCAGTAGTGCAGAGAGAGGAGAAGGAAAACTGTTTTTT
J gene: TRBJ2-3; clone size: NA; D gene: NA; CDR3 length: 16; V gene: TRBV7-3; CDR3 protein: CASSNSPRAGTDTQYF; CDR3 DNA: TGTGCCAGCAGCAACTCCCCGCGAGCTGGCACAGATACGCAGTATTTT
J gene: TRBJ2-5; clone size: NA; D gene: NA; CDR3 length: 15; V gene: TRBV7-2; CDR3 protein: CASSLAFIRGETQYF; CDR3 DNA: TGTGCCAGCAGCTTAGCGTTTATCAGGGGTGAGACCCAGTACTTC
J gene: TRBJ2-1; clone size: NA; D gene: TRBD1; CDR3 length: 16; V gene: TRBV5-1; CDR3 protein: CASSASDRGSYNEQFF; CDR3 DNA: TGCGCCAGCAGCGCCTCGGACAGGGGCTCCTACAATGAGCAGTTCTTC
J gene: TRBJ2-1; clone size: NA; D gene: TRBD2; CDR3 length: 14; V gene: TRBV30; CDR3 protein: CAWTSGRRDNEQFF; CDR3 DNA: TGTGCCTGGACTAGCGGGAGACGGGACAATGAGCAGTTCTTC